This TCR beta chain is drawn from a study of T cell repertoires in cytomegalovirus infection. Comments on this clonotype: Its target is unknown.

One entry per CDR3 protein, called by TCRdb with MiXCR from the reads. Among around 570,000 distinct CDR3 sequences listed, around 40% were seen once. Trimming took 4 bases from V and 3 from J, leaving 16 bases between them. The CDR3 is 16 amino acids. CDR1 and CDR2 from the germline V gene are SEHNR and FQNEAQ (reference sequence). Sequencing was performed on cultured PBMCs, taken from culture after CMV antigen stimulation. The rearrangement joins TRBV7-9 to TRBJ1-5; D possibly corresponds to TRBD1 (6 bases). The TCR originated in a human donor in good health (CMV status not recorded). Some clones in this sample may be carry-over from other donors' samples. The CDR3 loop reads CASSYDVGGVNQPQHF. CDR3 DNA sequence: TGTGCCAGCAGCTACGACGTCGGGGGCGTCAATCAGCCCCAGCATTTT. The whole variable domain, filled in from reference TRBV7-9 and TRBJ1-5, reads DTGVSQNPRHKITKRGQNVTFRCDPISEHNRLYWYRQTLGQGPEFLTYFQNEAQLEKSRLLSDRFSAERPKGSFSTLEIQRTEQGDSAMYLCASSYDVGGVNQPQHFGDGTRLSIL.